This T cell receptor beta chain was recorded in a study of blood T cells in healthy people across ages. Study-wide context: About one barcoded TCR beta cDNA was captured per two T cells. General study results and limits: Unsorted PBMCs ruled out conclusive naive versus antigen-experienced comparison.

Donors gave approximately 9.9 milliliters of peripheral blood apiece. Researchers isolated at least 7 million PBMCs per sample. The table lists this clonotype with a count of one. The antigen remains unidentified. CDR1 is DFQATT, CDR2 SNEGSKA, per germline (reference sequence). The trim removed 6 bases at V and 0 bases at J, leaving 5 bases unmatched. The CDR3 loop spans 14 amino acids. Combining a sample-barcoded 5' primer with a J-beta primer mix, a second PCR ran for 7 to 11 cycles. TCRdb reprocessed the 5' RACE reads with MiXCR, giving one entry per CDR3 protein. The sample gives roughly 800,000 distinct CDR3 sequences, 35% to 40% of which show up once; approximately 12% is in the top ten.

Sequenced input: blood. The chain recombines TRBV20-1 with TRBJ1-5, with 7 nucleotides matching TRBD1. The TCR sequence derives from a man aged 18-30 years in good health. CDR3 coding DNA: TGCAGTGCGGCCGGGACAGCTAGCAATCAGCCCCAGCATTTT. As protein: CSAAGTASNQPQHF.